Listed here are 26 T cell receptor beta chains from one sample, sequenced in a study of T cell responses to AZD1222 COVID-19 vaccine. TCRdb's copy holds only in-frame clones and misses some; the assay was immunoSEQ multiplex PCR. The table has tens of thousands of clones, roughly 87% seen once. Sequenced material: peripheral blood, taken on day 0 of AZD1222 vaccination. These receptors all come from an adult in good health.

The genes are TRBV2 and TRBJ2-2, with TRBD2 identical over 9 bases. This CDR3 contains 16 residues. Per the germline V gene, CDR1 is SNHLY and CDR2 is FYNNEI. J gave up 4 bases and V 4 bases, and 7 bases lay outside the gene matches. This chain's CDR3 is CASSAQAGGPTGELFF. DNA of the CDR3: TGTGCCAGCAGTGCACAGGCGGGAGGGCCCACCGGGGAGCTGTTTTTT.

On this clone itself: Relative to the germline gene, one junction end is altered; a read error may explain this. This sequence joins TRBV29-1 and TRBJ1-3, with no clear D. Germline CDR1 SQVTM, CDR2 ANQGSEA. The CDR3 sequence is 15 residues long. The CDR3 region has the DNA TGCAGCGTTGATGTCGTGACCTACACTGGGAACACCATATATTTT. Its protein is CSVDVVTYTGNTIYF.

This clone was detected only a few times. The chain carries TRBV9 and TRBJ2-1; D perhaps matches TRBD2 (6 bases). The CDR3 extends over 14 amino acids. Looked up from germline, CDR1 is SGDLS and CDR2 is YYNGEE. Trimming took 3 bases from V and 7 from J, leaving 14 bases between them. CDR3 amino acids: CASSARWEENEQFF. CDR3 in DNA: TGTGCCAGCAGCGCCCGCTGGGAGGAAAATGAGCAGTTCTTC.

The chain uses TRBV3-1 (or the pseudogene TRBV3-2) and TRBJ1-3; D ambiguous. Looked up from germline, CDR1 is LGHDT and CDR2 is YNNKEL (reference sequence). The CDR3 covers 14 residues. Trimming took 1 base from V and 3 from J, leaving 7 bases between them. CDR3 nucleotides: TGTGCCAGCAGCCAAGGACTCCGTGGAAACACCATATATTTT. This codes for CASSQGLRGNTIYF.

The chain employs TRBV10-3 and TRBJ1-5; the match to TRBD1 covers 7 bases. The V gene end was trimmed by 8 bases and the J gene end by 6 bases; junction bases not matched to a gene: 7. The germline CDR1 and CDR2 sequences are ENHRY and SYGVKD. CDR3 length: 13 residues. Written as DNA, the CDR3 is TGTGCCATCCGACAGGGCGAAGCTCAGCCCCAGCATTTT. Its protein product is CAIRQGEAQPQHF.

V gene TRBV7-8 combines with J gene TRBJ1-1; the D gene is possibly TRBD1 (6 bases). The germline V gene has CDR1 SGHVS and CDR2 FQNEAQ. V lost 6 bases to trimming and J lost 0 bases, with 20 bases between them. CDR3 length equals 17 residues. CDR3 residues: CASSKMTGGTLNTEAFF. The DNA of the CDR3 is TGTGCCAGCAGTAAAATGACAGGAGGAACATTGAACACTGAAGCTTTCTTT.

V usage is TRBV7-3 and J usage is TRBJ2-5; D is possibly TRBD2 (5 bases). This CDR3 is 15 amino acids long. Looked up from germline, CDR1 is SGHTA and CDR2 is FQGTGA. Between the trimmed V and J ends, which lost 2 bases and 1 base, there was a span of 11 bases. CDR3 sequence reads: CASSLLRGSQETQYF. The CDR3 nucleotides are TGTGCCAGCAGCTTACTCCGGGGTAGCCAAGAGACCCAGTACTTC. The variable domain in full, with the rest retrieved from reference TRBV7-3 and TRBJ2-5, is GAGVSQTPSNKVTEKGKYVELRCDPISGHTALYWYRQSLGQGPEFLIYFQGTGAADDSGLPNDRFFAVRPEGSVSTLKIQRTERGDSAVYLCASSLLRGSQETQYFGPGTRLLVL.

CDR3 nucleotide sequence: TGTGCCAGCCGCCCGTCGGACTCTGGGGCCAACGTCCTGACTTTC. This translates into CASRPSDSGANVLTF. The rearrangement joins TRBV6-5 to TRBJ2-6; D is ambiguous. This CDR3 spans 15 amino acids. Germline CDR1 reads MNHEY; CDR2 reads SVGAGI. Trimming cost V 8 bases and J 0 bases, with 11 bases left between them.

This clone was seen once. The CDR3 region has the DNA TGTGCCAGCAGTGGGAGGACCTACGAGCAGTACTTC. Translation: CASSGRTYEQYF. The chain links TRBV11-1 to TRBJ2-7; tentative D call: TRBD2 (6 bases). V was pared by 6 bases and J by 2 bases, with 8 bases between. CDR3 length: 12 amino acids. Germline lookup yields CDR1 SGHAT and CDR2 FQDESV (reference sequence).

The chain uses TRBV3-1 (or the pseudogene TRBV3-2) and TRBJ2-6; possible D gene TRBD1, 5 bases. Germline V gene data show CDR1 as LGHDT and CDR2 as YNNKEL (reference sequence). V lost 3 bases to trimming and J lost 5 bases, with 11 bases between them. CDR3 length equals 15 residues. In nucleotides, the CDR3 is TGTGCCAGCAGCCAGTTGCAGGGTTGGGCCAACGTCCTGACTTTC. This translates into CASSQLQGWANVLTF.

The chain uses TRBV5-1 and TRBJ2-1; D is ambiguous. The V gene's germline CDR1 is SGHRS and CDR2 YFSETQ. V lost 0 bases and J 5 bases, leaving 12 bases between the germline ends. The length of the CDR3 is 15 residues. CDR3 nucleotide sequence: TGCGCCAGCAGCTTGGCCGTTAGGGCCAACAATGAGCAGTTCTTC. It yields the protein CASSLAVRANNEQFF.

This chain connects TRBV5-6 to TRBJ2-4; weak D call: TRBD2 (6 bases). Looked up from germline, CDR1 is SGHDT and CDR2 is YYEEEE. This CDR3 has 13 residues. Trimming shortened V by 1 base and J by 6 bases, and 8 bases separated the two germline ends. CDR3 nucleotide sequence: TGTGCCAGCAGCTTGCGACTAGTAAACATTCAGTACTTC. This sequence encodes CASSLRLVNIQYF.

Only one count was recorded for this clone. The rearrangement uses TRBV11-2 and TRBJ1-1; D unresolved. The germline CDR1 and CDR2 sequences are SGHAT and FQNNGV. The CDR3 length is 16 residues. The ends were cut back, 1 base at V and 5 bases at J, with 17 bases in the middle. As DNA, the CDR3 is TGTGCCAGCAGCTTAGCTGGGTCCCCCCCGGTGACTGAAGCTTTCTTT. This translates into CASSLAGSPPVTEAFF.

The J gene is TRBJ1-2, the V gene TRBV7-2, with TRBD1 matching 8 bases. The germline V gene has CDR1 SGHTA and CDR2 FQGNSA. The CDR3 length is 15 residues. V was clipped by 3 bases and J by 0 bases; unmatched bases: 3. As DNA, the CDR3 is TGTGCCAGCAGCTTGACAGGGGTTTCTAACTATGGCTACACCTTC. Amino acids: CASSLTGVSNYGYTF.

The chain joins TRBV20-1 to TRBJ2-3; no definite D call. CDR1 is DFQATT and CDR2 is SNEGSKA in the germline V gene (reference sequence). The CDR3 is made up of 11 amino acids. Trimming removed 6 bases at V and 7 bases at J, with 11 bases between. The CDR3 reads CSAGEVYTQYF. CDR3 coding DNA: TGCAGTGCCGGAGAGGTCTATACGCAGTATTTT.

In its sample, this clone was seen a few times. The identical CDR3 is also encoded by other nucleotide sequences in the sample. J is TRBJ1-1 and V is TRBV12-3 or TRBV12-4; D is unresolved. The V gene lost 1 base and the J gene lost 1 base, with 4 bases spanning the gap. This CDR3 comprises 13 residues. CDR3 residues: CASSLGPNTEAFF. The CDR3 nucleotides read TGTGCCAGCAGTTTAGGGCCGAACACTGAAGCTTTCTTT.

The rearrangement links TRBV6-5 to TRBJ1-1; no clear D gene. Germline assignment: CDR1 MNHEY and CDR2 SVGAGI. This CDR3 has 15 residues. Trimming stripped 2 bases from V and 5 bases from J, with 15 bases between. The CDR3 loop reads CASSYQSTVDTEAFF. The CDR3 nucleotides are TGTGCCAGCAGTTACCAATCAACTGTGGATACTGAAGCTTTCTTT.

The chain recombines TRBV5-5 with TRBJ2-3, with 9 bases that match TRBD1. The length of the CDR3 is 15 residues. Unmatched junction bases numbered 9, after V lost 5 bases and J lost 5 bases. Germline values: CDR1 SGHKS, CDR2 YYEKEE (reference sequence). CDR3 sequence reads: CASSHRTGAGDTQYF. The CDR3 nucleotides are TGTGCCAGCAGTCATAGGACAGGGGCGGGAGATACGCAGTATTTT.

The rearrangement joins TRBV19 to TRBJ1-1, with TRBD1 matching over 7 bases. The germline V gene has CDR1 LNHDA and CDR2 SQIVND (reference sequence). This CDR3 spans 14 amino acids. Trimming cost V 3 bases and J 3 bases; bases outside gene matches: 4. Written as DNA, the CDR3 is TGTGCCAGTAGTATGATTGACAGGGACACTGAAGCTTTCTTT. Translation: CASSMIDRDTEAFF.

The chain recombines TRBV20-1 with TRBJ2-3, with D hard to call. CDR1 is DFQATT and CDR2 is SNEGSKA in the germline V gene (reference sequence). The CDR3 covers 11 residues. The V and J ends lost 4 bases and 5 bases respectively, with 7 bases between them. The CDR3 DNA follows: TGCAGTGCTAACCGAAGAGATACGCAGTATTTT. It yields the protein CSANRRDTQYF.

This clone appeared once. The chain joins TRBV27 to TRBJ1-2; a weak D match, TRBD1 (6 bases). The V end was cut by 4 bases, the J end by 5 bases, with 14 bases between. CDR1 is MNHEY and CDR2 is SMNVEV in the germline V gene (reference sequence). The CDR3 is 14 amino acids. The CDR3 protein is CASSSVRGHYGYTF. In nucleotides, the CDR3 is TGTGCCAGCAGTTCCGTACGGGGGCATTATGGCTACACCTTC.

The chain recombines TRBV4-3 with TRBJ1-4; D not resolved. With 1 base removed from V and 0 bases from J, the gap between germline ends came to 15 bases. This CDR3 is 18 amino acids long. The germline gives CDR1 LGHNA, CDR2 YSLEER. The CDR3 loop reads CASSQAQNFEATNEKLFF. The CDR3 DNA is TGCGCCAGCAGCCAAGCACAGAATTTTGAGGCAACTAATGAAAAACTGTTTTTT.

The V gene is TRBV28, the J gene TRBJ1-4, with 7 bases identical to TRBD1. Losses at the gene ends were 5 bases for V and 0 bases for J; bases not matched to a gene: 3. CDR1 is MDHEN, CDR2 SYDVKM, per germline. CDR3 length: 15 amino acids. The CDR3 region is CASSPQGATNEKLFF. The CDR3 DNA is TGTGCCAGCAGTCCTCAGGGGGCAACTAATGAAAAACTGTTTTTT. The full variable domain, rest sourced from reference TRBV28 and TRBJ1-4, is DVKVTQSSRYLVKRTGEKVFLECVQDMDHENMFWYRQDPGLGLRLIYFSYDVKMKEKGDIPEGYSVSREKKERFSLILESASTNQTSMYLCASSPQGATNEKLFFGSGTQLSVL.

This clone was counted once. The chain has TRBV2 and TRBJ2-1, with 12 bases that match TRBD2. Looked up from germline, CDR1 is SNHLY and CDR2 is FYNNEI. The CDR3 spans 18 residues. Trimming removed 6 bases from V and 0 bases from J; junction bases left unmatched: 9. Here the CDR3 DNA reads TGTGCCAGCAGCGTTATTTGGACTAGCGGGAACTCCTACAATGAGCAGTTCTTC. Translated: CASSVIWTSGNSYNEQFF.

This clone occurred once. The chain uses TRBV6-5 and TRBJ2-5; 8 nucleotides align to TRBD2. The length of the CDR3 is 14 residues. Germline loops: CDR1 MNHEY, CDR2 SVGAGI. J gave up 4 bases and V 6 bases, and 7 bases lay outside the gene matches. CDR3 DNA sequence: TGTGCCAGCAGGGCCTTAGGGACTAGAGAGACCCAGTACTTC. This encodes CASRALGTRETQYF.

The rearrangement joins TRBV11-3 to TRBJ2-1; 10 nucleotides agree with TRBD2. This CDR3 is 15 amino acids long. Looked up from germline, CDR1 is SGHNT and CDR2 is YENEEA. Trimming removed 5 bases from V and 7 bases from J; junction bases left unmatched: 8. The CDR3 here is CASSPLAGAHNEQFF. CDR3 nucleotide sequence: TGTGCCAGCAGCCCGCTAGCGGGAGCTCATAATGAGCAGTTCTTC.